The clone carrying this T cell receptor beta chain was seen many times. Using its own MiXCR run on the 5' RACE reads, TCRdb lists one record per CDR3 protein. Here the sample spans around 350,000 distinct CDR3 sequences, 6.2% being singletons. The ends were cut back, 7 bases at V and 0 bases at J, with 10 bases in the middle. This CDR3 is built from 13 residues. The sample originates from a study of T cells after yellow fever vaccination. The chain employs TRBV12-3 or TRBV12-4 and TRBJ2-7; D ambiguous. Sequencing was performed on PBMCs, taken 5 days after the yellow fever booster vaccination. The TCR sequence derives from a man aged 25-40 years who received the YFV17D yellow fever vaccine. The chain's CDR3 is CASNGPISYEQYF. In DNA form, the CDR3 reads TGTGCCAGCAATGGGCCGATCTCCTACGAGCAGTACTTC.